The sequence of this T cell receptor beta chain was determined in a study of Graves' ophthalmopathy and Graves' hyperthyroidism (dated by TCRdb to between 2017 and 2018). For context, the study as a whole: Peripheral blood was collected at initial diagnosis, before any treatment. For independent validation, a separate cohort was made up of approximately 19 hyperthyroidism patients plus 17 patients who later progressed from hyperthyroidism to ophthalmopathy. After sampling, hyperthyroidism patients received methimazole starting at 30 mg daily, and ophthalmopathy patients received high-dose intravenous methylprednisolone. The study used TCR beta repertoire signatures to distinguish Graves' ophthalmopathy from Graves' hyperthyroidism and to predict progression to ophthalmopathy. In total, around 130 blood samples were TCR-sequenced: some 40 ophthalmopathy, 75 hyperthyroidism and about 17 hyperthyroidism-to-ophthalmopathy patients. To explore V-J signatures that distinguish ophthalmopathy from hyperthyroidism, a discovery set of about a hundred patients was enrolled, made up of 43 with ophthalmopathy and roughly 55 with stable hyperthyroidism. In five to seven hyperthyroidism patients, the T-cell repertoire of thyroid tissue was compared with the T-cell repertoire of blood. Results the study describes overall, beyond this receptor: In cross-validation, the 13-signature model distinguished ophthalmopathy from stable hyperthyroidism with around 90% sensitivity and approximately 81% specificity, while in the test set the corresponding values were around 79% and 71%. Most of the expanded thyroid clonotypes with a frequency above 0.001 were also detected in blood, and it was suggested that the thyroid immune response may be reflected by blood repertoires. No statistical method was used to set the sample size in advance, and the investigators knew which group each participant was assigned to. In validation, the model predicted ophthalmopathy progression with 70.59% sensitivity and about 73% specificity; 12 predicted patients were CT-confirmed with GO in a median of approximately 6.5 months.

The CDR3 starts with the cysteine, ends with the phenylalanine, and has 14 residues. Only the CDR3 DNA stays, 42 bases, in frame from base 1. Sequences SGHRS (CDR1) and YFSETQ (CDR2) are obtained from the germline V gene. For repertoire sequencing, TCR beta CDR3 regions were amplified from RNA transcripts. The first round of RT-PCR was done with HTBI primers and the Qiagen OneStep RT-PCR kit, and was followed by a second round of multiplex PCR, then size selection and purification. Libraries were sequenced on an Illumina HiSeq2000 using paired-end 100 bp reads. The published analysis was carried out like this. SOAPnuke was used to process the reads, throwing out any read that had adapters, had uncalled bases, had a mean Phred below 15, or lacked an exact constant-primer or identifier match. High-quality paired reads were merged with COPE v1.2.5. Each unique nucleotide sequence was defined as a clonotype, and clonotypes were aligned to IMGT TRB V, D and J references with MiTCR v1.1. Analysis was restricted to V-J combinations with a frequency above 0.0001, which covered roughly 99% of repertoires. A TCR clonal expansion and chaos score per V-J combination was defined as the ratio of F50 clonal expansion to chaos observed in the TCRdist matrix. Features were reduced by Welch's t-statistics and random forest to over 10 V-J combinations, which fed a naive Bayes classifier. The similarity between thyroid and blood repertoires was quantified using the Morisita-Horn index. TCRdb itself trimmed the public reads at Q25 with fastp, ran MiXCR and retained productive beta chains. Each CDR3 protein appears once, grouped with its most common genes and DNA. The V and J calls were determined by TCRdb, not by the authors. For this sample the table gives around 340,000 distinct CDR3 sequences, of which roughly 15% were detected only once. 9% to 15% of the sample is held by the ten biggest clonotypes.

There are many counts of this clonotype. No antigen is known for it. A junction end diverges from the germline sequence, so it may reflect a read error. The ophthalmopathy patients had moderately to severely active disease, with a Clinical Activity Score of 3 or higher, a NOSPECS grade of 4 or higher, and a disease duration of less than 3 months. Patients were excluded if they had other autoimmune diseases, uncontrolled infections, pregnancy or lactation. Diagnosis was based on clinical symptoms, serum thyroxine, TRAb, thyroid ultrasound and orbital computed tomography. PBMCs were isolated from more than 8 ml of fresh peripheral blood by Ficoll-Paque density gradient centrifugation. Total RNA was extracted using Trizol reagent, and RNA quality was checked on an Agilent 2100 Bioanalyzer.

The TCR sequence derives from an adult man with Graves' ophthalmopathy. Source material: peripheral blood. The sequence links TRBV5-1 to TRBJ1-1; there is no confident call for the D gene. The CDR3 here reads CASSTSTQNTETFF. The sequence in DNA is TGCGCCAGCAGCACATCGACCCAGAACACTGAAACTTTCTTT.